The 26 T cell receptor beta chains below come from one sample, sequenced in a study of CD8+CD57+ T cells in acquired aplastic anemia. CD8+CD57+ cell expansion had been shown by flow cytometry in patients chosen for sequencing. According to the study, genomic DNA was the template for TCR beta VDJ and CDR3 profiling. MiXCR, run by TCRdb on the reads, gives a single entry per CDR3 protein. The sample holds 150,000 to 200,000 distinct CDR3 sequences, around 45% seen once. The specimen sequenced was sorted CD4+, CD8+, or CD8+CD57+ T cells (not recorded which) from PBMCs. These receptors all stem from a human donor with aplastic anemia.

This clonotype was detected only once. This sequence joins TRBV15 and TRBJ2-1, with TRBD2 matching 12 bases. V lost 4 bases, J lost 0 bases, and 1 base stayed unmatched. The germline CDR1 and CDR2 sequences are LNHNV and YYDKDF (reference sequence). The CDR3 has 16 residues. The CDR3 sequence is CATSMGLAGSYNEQFF. The CDR3 nucleotides are TGTGCCACCAGCATGGGACTAGCGGGCTCCTACAATGAGCAGTTCTTC.

A word on this clonotype: This may be a read error: a much more frequent sequence differs by one nucleotide. The CDR3 ends on some other residue instead of the conserved phenylalanine or tryptophan, so this is likely a read error. The J gene is TRBJ1-1, the V gene TRBV11-1; 8 nucleotides match TRBD1. J lost 1 base, V lost 3 bases, and 1 base had no gene match. This CDR3 is 14 amino acids long. Germline V CDR1 and CDR2: SGHAT, FQDESV (reference sequence). This chain's CDR3 is CASSLGQENTEAFL. The CDR3 nucleotides are TGTGCCAGCAGCTTGGGACAGGAGAACACTGAAGCTTTCCTT.

Of note for this clonotype: The germline gene is not matched at one end of the junction; a read error may be the cause. The CDR3: CASSECGSSNQPQRF. Written as DNA, the CDR3 is TGTGCCAGCAGTGAATGTGGCAGTAGCAATCAGCCCCAGCGTTTT. The genes are TRBV25-1 and TRBJ1-5; no firm D call. The CDR3 is 15 amino acids. Germline V CDR1 and CDR2: MGHDK, SYGVNS.

In regard to this clonotype: This clone may be a read error of a much larger clone one base away. V gene TRBV12-3 or TRBV12-4 combines with J gene TRBJ1-2; 8 bases line up with TRBD1. CDR3 length equals 14 residues. The CDR3 loop reads CASSPRQGNYGYAF. CDR3 nucleotides: TGTGCCAGCAGTCCAAGACAGGGGAACTATGGCTACGCCTTC.

This clonotype was recorded many times. For the CDR3, the DNA is TGTGCCAGTAGTATAGATCAGGGGACGGGAACTAGCACAGATACGCAGTATTTT. Encoded protein: CASSIDQGTGTSTDTQYF. J is TRBJ2-3 and V is TRBV19, with a tentative D call TRBD1 (6 bases). CDR1 is LNHDA, CDR2 SQIVND, per germline (reference sequence). Trimming took 0 bases from V and 0 from J, leaving 16 bases between them. CDR3 size: 18 residues.

This clonotype was seen ten or more times. J is TRBJ2-7 and V is TRBV11-3, with 7 bases that match TRBD1. CDR3 size: 15 residues. Looked up from germline, CDR1 is SGHNT and CDR2 is YENEEA. Trimming cost V 4 bases and J 2 bases; bases outside gene matches: 8. The CDR3 is CASSSKTGATYEQYF. The CDR3 DNA follows: TGTGCCAGCAGCTCAAAAACAGGGGCAACCTACGAGCAGTACTTC. Full variable domain (rest looked up from reference TRBV11-3 and TRBJ2-7): EAGVVQSPRYKIIEKKQPVAFWCNPISGHNTLYWYLQNLGQGPELLIRYENEEAVDDSQLPKDRFSAERLKGVDSTLKIQPAELGDSAVYLCASSSKTGATYEQYFGPGTRLTVT.

This clonotype was recorded a few times. The CDR3 loop reads CASSFRDSGANVLTF. For the CDR3, the DNA is TGTGCCAGCAGCTTCAGGGACTCTGGGGCCAACGTCCTGACTTTC. The chain joins TRBV6-2 or TRBV6-3 to TRBJ2-6, with D perhaps TRBD1 (5 bases). V lost 6 bases to trimming and J lost 0 bases, with 9 bases between them. In germline, CDR1 is MNHEY, CDR2 SVGEGT. The CDR3 is 15 amino acids.

The chain combines TRBV6-1 with TRBJ1-6, with TRBD1 matching 9 bases. This CDR3 has 17 residues. Trimming cost V 5 bases and J 0 bases; bases outside gene matches: 5. CDR1 is MNHNS, CDR2 SASEGT, per germline. CDR3 amino acids: CASSTRQGDSYNSPLHF. The CDR3 DNA reads TGTGCCAGCAGTACCCGACAGGGGGACTCCTATAATTCACCCCTCCACTTT.

The chain combines TRBV7-8 with TRBJ2-3, with D perhaps matching TRBD2 (6 bases). V gave up 2 bases and J gave up 2 bases, with 14 bases separating them. Germline V gene sequence: CDR1 SGHVS, CDR2 FQNEAQ. The CDR3 extends over 16 amino acids. The CDR3 here is CASSLRAGGSTDTQYF. The CDR3 DNA sequence: TGTGCCAGCAGCTTAAGAGCGGGTGGGTCCACAGATACGCAGTATTTT.

There are a few counts of this clonotype. At one of its ends the junction is not consistent with the germline gene, which may arise from a read error. The chain couples TRBV10-3 to TRBJ1-3; D is possibly TRBD1 (5 bases). Per germline, CDR1 ENHRY and CDR2 SYGVKD. CDR3 length: 13 residues. CDR3 amino acids: CASSYRRGDTIYF. In DNA form, the CDR3 reads TGTGCCAGCAGTTACCGAAGAGGGGACACCATATATTTT.

This clonotype appeared many times. The V gene is TRBV20-1, the J gene TRBJ2-7; 9 bases align to TRBD2. Germline lookup yields CDR1 DFQATT and CDR2 SNEGSKA (reference sequence). J lost 4 bases, V lost 2 bases, and 6 bases had no gene match. This CDR3 is built from 14 residues. DNA of the CDR3: TGCAGTGCTAGACAAACTAGCGGGCCTTACGAGCAGTACTTC. Protein sequence: CSARQTSGPYEQYF.

This clonotype has ten or more counts. J is TRBJ1-1 and V is TRBV5-4; D gene ambiguous. The CDR3 runs to 13 residues. Trimming pared 3 bases from V and 4 bases from J, leaving 10 bases between. Germline CDR1 is SGHNT and CDR2 is YYREEE (reference sequence). The CDR3 region is CASSSRDLTEAFF. CDR3 DNA sequence: TGTGCCAGCAGCTCGCGGGATCTCACTGAAGCTTTCTTT. Full variable domain (outside the CDR3, taken from reference TRBV5-4 and TRBJ1-1): ETGVTQSPTHLIKTRGQQVTLRCSSQSGHNTVSWYQQALGQGPQFIFQYYREEENGRGNFPPRFSGLQFPNYSSELNVNALELDDSALYLCASSSRDLTEAFFGQGTRLTVV.

Details on this clonotype: One junction end does not reproduce the germline sequence, and a read error may be involved. The rearrangement links TRBV7-3 to TRBJ1-1, with unresolved D. The CDR3 extends over 13 amino acids. Germline CDR1 SGHTA, CDR2 FQGTGA. This CDR3 is CVSSWRVHTEAFF. CDR3 DNA: TGTGTCAGCAGCTGGCGGGTACACACTGAAGCTTTCTTT.

In this sample, this clonotype turned up a few times. The V gene is TRBV10-1, the J gene TRBJ2-7; the match to TRBD1 covers 9 bases. Germline values: CDR1 WNHNN, CDR2 SYGVQD (reference sequence). This CDR3 region has 15 residues. The V gene end was trimmed by 5 bases and the J gene end by 2 bases; junction bases not matched to a gene: 7. CDR3 in DNA: TGCGCCAGCAGTCCTTCCGGGACAGGGCCCTACGAGCAGTACTTC. Translating it yields CASSPSGTGPYEQYF.

Written as DNA, the CDR3 is TGCAGCGTTGAATACAGGGTTACCTATGGCTACACCTTC. It is translated as CSVEYRVTYGYTF. This chain links TRBV29-1 with TRBJ1-2; a weak D match, TRBD1 (6 bases). V lost 2 bases to trimming and J lost 4 bases, with 11 bases between them. The CDR3 runs to 13 residues. Germline CDR1 and CDR2: SQVTM and ANQGSEA.

This chain uses TRBV10-2 with TRBJ2-3; possibly TRBD1 for D (6 bases). CDR1 and CDR2 (germline): WSHSY, SAAADI. The CDR3 has 13 amino acids. The germline V and J ends were trimmed by 0 bases and 8 bases, with 9 bases remaining between them. The CDR3 DNA reads as TGCGCCAGCAGTGAGTCGACCAGGGGTACGCAGTATTTT. Its protein product is CASSESTRGTQYF.

This clonotype was found many times. The chain uses TRBV20-1 and TRBJ1-1; no clear D. The germline V and J ends were trimmed by 1 base and 2 bases, with 11 bases remaining between them. The CDR3 has 14 residues. Germline V gene lookup returns CDR1 DFQATT and CDR2 SNEGSKA (reference sequence). The CDR3 DNA reads TGCAGTGCTAGAGCCCTGGAGGTCAACACTGAAGCTTTCTTT. Translated: CSARALEVNTEAFF.

This clonotype occurred a few times. The chain is built from TRBV19 and TRBJ1-1, with TRBD1 identical over 7 bases. CDR3 length: 14 residues. V lost 5 bases and J lost 4; bases outside the gene matches: 7. Germline-derived CDR1 and CDR2 are LNHDA and SQIVND (reference sequence). CDR3: CASSAKDRVTEAFF. CDR3 nucleotide sequence: TGTGCCAGTAGTGCAAAAGACAGGGTCACTGAAGCTTTCTTT. The full variable domain, in which reference TRBV19 and TRBJ1-1 provide the parts outside the CDR3, is DGGITQSPKYLFRKEGQNVTLSCEQNLNHDAMYWYRQDPGQGLRLIYYSQIVNDFQKGDIAEGYSVSREKKESFPLTVTSAQKNPTAFYLCASSAKDRVTEAFFGQGTRLTVV.

This clonotype was counted ten times or more. This chain links TRBV20-1 with TRBJ2-7; weak D call: TRBD1 (5 bases). CDR1 and CDR2 (germline): DFQATT, SNEGSKA (reference sequence). This CDR3 spans 16 amino acids. V was shortened by 3 bases and J by 3 bases, with 21 bases between the two germline ends. This CDR3 is CSARGLRARAFYEQYF. CDR3 bases: TGCAGTGCTAGGGGCCTCAGGGCCCGGGCGTTCTACGAGCAGTACTTC.

Many counts were recorded for this clonotype. The rearrangement uses TRBV20-1 and TRBJ1-2; 9 bases are a match to TRBD1. Germline values: CDR1 DFQATT, CDR2 SNEGSKA (reference sequence). V was pared by 0 bases and J by 7 bases, with 12 bases of the junction left unmatched. The CDR3 consists of 16 residues. CDR3 sequence reads: CSARDRRGGQGGGYTF. CDR3 nucleotide sequence: TGCAGTGCTAGAGATCGTCGGGGGGGACAGGGCGGTGGCTACACCTTC.

The chain uses TRBV29-1 and TRBJ2-3; TRBD2 might be the D (6 bases). The CDR3 spans 16 residues. Trimming removed 1 base at V and 4 bases at J, with 18 bases between. From germline, CDR1 is SQVTM and CDR2 ANQGSEA. The CDR3 loop is CSVEGAGNPGPDTQYF. CDR3 coding DNA: TGCAGCGTTGAAGGTGCGGGAAATCCGGGCCCAGATACGCAGTATTTT.

The chain combines TRBV24-1 with TRBJ2-7, with TRBD1 matching 9 bases. In germline, CDR1 is KGHDR, CDR2 SFDVKD. CDR3 length: 14 amino acids. Trimming cost V 3 bases and J 2 bases; bases outside gene matches: 1. The CDR3 region has the DNA TGTGCCACCAGTGATGGGACAGGGACCTACGAGCAGTACTTC. Its translation: CATSDGTGTYEQYF.

This rearrangement joins TRBV20-1 to TRBJ2-6; no reliable D call. This CDR3 spans 16 amino acids. CDR1 and CDR2 (germline): DFQATT, SNEGSKA (reference sequence). The V and J ends lost 1 base and 9 bases respectively, with 19 bases between them. CDR3 coding DNA: TGCAGTGCTAGAGCGATACGGCCTCTCTGGGTCAACGTCCTGACTTTC. It codes for CSARAIRPLWVNVLTF.

In the case of this clonotype: Being one base from a much bigger clone, this may be a read error. V usage is TRBV20-1 and J usage is TRBJ1-2; D ambiguous. V was cut by 0 bases and J by 5 bases, with 10 bases left in between. Germline assignment: CDR1 DFQATT and CDR2 SNEGSKA (reference sequence). CDR3 length: 13 amino acids. The CDR3 DNA is TGCAGTGCTAGAGAGGTGGTAGGGTATGGCTACACCTTC. Its protein product is CSAREVVGYGYTF.

This clonotype came up many times. The V and J genes are TRBV30 and TRBJ2-7; D is perhaps TRBD1 (6 bases). The CDR3 spans 13 residues. Trimming removed 0 bases at V and 2 bases at J, with 8 bases between. Per the germline V gene, CDR1 is GTSNPN and CDR2 is SVGIG (reference sequence). The CDR3 region has the DNA TGTGCCTGGAGTGTAGGGGGTCCCTACGAGCAGTACTTC. Protein product: CAWSVGGPYEQYF.

V and J are TRBV19 and TRBJ2-2; D assignment may be TRBD1 or TRBD2 (5 bases each). V was shortened by 11 bases and J by 4 bases, with 20 bases between the two germline ends. Germline V CDR1 and CDR2: LNHDA, SQIVND (reference sequence). The CDR3 is made up of 15 amino acids. This CDR3 is CASVIGARSTGELFF. DNA of the CDR3: TGTGCCTCAGTTATCGGGGCGCGCAGCACCGGGGAGCTGTTTTTT.